This TCR beta chain was identified in a study of cytomegalovirus exposure and HLA in healthy donors. In germline, CDR1 is MNHEY, CDR2 SMNVEV (reference sequence). CDR3 length equals 14 residues. V gave up 6 bases and J gave up 3 bases; unmatched junction bases: 4. The PCR was carried out with 60 Vbeta primers and 13 Jbeta primers. Method: immunoSEQ multiplex PCR; TCRdb's copy keeps in-frame clones and lacks some. The sample lists 200,000 to 250,000 clones; over 65% were seen once. This chain joins TRBV27 and TRBJ2-7; 11 nucleotides agree with TRBD2. This clonotype originated in a man between 18 and 35 years old in good health and CMV-seronegative. Sequences were obtained from PBMCs. The DNA for the CDR3 is TGTGCCAGCAGGCCACTAGCGGGAGTCTACGAGCAGTACTTC. The encoded protein is CASRPLAGVYEQYF.